Listed here are 16 T cell receptor beta chains from one sample, sequenced in a study of cytomegalovirus exposure and HLA in healthy donors. The study ran its PCR with 60 Vbeta and 13 Jbeta primers. Using immunoSEQ multiplex PCR, the repertoire was profiled, and TCRdb retains in-frame clones only, with some absent. The profile shows about 140,000 clones, 65% to 80% of them singletons. Sequencing was done on a sample of PBMCs. Every receptor here comes from a man aged 35-49 years in good health and CMV-seronegative.

This clone has a handful of counts. The gene calls are TRBV2 and TRBJ1-5; TRBD1 agrees at 8 bases. The germline CDR1 and CDR2 sequences are SNHLY and FYNNEI. The CDR3 totals 14 residues. Trimming at V came to 6 bases and at J to 5 bases, leaving 6 bases not matched to a gene. The DNA of the CDR3 is TGTGCCAGCAGGAGGGACAGGTGGGATCAGCCCCAGCATTTT. Residues: CASRRDRWDQPQHF.

The genes are TRBV6-5 and TRBJ2-7; 7 nucleotides agree with TRBD1. This CDR3 region has 15 residues. From germline, CDR1 is MNHEY and CDR2 SVGAGI. The J segment lost 5 bases and the V segment lost 0 bases, leaving 7 bases of the junction unmatched. For the CDR3, the DNA is TGTGCCAGCAGTTACTCCCGACAGGGCGACAACGAGCAGTACTTC. It is translated as CASSYSRQGDNEQYF.

V is TRBV6-1 and J is TRBJ2-3; D is perhaps TRBD1 (6 bases). CDR3 length: 13 amino acids. Germline V gene data show CDR1 as MNHNS and CDR2 as SASEGT. The ends were cut back, 1 base at V and 11 bases at J, with 13 bases in the middle. The chain's CDR3 is CASSEVRTVKQYF. In DNA form, the CDR3 reads TGTGCCAGCAGTGAAGTAAGGACAGTTAAGCAGTATTTT.

V and J are TRBV7-9 and TRBJ1-5; D ambiguous. V shed 2 bases and J shed 2 bases, with 7 bases lying between them. The CDR3 contains 14 residues. The germline gives CDR1 SEHNR, CDR2 FQNEAQ (reference sequence). The CDR3, as DNA: TGTGCCAGCAGCTTACCCGGTGGCAATCAGCCCCAGCATTTT. It codes for CASSLPGGNQPQHF.

This clone was detected a few times. In DNA, the CDR3 is TGTGCCAGCAGCCAACAGGGGAATGGCTACACCTTC. It translates to CASSQQGNGYTF. The chain employs TRBV11-2 and TRBJ1-2; 7 nucleotides agree with TRBD1. The CDR3 is made up of 12 amino acids. Germline-derived CDR1 and CDR2 are SGHAT and FQNNGV. J gave up 6 bases and V 5 bases, and 3 bases lay outside the gene matches.

The chain links TRBV29-1 to TRBJ2-7; possibly TRBD1 for D (6 bases). This CDR3 comprises 16 residues. The germline V gene has CDR1 SQVTM and CDR2 ANQGSEA. V lost 1 base, J lost 1 base, and 17 bases lay in between. The CDR3 here is CSVEVGRGALSYEQYF. The CDR3 nucleotides read TGCAGCGTTGAAGTTGGCAGGGGAGCTCTTTCCTACGAGCAGTACTTC.

This clone was recorded only once. DNA for the CDR3: TGCGCCAGCAGCCAAGGTCTCGTGGAGAGCAATCAGCCCCAGCATTTT. This sequence encodes CASSQGLVESNQPQHF. The chain employs TRBV4-1 and TRBJ1-5; D not certain. V lost 1 base and J lost 1, with 11 bases in between. Germline assignment: CDR1 MGHRA and CDR2 YSYEKL. The CDR3 consists of 16 residues.

This clone was detected only a few times. CDR3 sequence reads: CASSPTGVNEKLFF. The CDR3 DNA reads as TGTGCCAGCAGTCCGACAGGGGTAAATGAAAAACTGTTTTTT. The chain employs TRBV6-6 and TRBJ1-4, with 8 bases identical to TRBD1. The junction had 4 bases not matched to a gene; V was cut back by 5 bases and J by 5 bases. The germline V gene has CDR1 MNHNY and CDR2 SVGAGI (reference sequence). The CDR3 is 14 residues long.

This clone was detected only a few times. CDR3 in amino acids: CASSQGMGATNQPQHF. DNA for the CDR3: TGCGCCAGCAGCCAAGGTATGGGGGCGACTAATCAGCCCCAGCATTTT. V usage is TRBV4-1 and J usage is TRBJ1-5; possible D gene TRBD1, 6 bases. The germline V gene encodes CDR1 MGHRA and CDR2 YSYEKL. V was cut by 1 base and J by 4 bases, with 14 bases left in between. The CDR3 runs 16 residues.

The chain joins TRBV5-5 to TRBJ2-7; D gene unclear. Germline lookup yields CDR1 SGHKS and CDR2 YYEKEE (reference sequence). The V end was cut by 0 bases, the J end by 1 base, with 8 bases between. The CDR3 is 14 amino acids. CDR3 amino acids: CASSLDTGSYEQYF. DNA for the CDR3: TGTGCCAGCAGCTTGGATACGGGTTCCTACGAGCAGTACTTC.

This sequence joins TRBV28 and TRBJ1-1, with 8 bases lining up with TRBD1. The CDR3 totals 14 residues. The V gene's germline CDR1 is MDHEN and CDR2 SYDVKM. Trimming removed 5 bases from V and 5 bases from J; junction bases left unmatched: 7. CDR3 in amino acids: CASSRQGAATEAFF. CDR3 in DNA: TGTGCCAGCAGTCGTCAGGGGGCAGCGACTGAAGCTTTCTTT.

The chain uses TRBV5-6 and TRBJ2-3; 10 bases map to TRBD2. There are 14 residues in the CDR3. The J segment lost 3 bases and the V segment lost 3 bases, leaving 1 base of the junction unmatched. Germline V gene data show CDR1 as SGHDT and CDR2 as YYEEEE. CDR3 sequence (DNA): TGTGCCAGCAGCTCGACTAGCGGGACAGATACGCAGTATTTT. This sequence encodes CASSSTSGTDTQYF.

The CDR3 DNA reads TGTGGGACAGGGTCCAACTATGGCTACACCTTC. This gives the protein CGTGSNYGYTF. The V gene is TRBV6-1, the J gene TRBJ1-2; 8 bases align to TRBD1. CDR1 and CDR2 from the germline V gene are MNHNS and SASEGT. This CDR3 has 11 amino acids.

The chain carries TRBV13 and TRBJ2-7; TRBD2 matches at 8 bases. The germline V gene has CDR1 PRHDT and CDR2 FYEKMQ (reference sequence). The CDR3 runs to 15 residues. With V trimmed by 2 bases and J by 3 bases, 6 bases remained unmatched. The CDR3 sequence is CASSLSGGRVYEQYF. The CDR3 DNA reads as TGTGCCAGCAGCTTATCGGGGGGGCGCGTCTACGAGCAGTACTTC.

The chain recombines TRBV18 with TRBJ2-7, with 10 bases aligning to TRBD2. Trimming at V came to 5 bases and at J to 0 bases, leaving 7 bases not matched to a gene. CDR3 length: 16 residues. Germline V CDR1 and CDR2: KGHSH, LQKENI. The DNA for the CDR3 is TGTGCCAGCTCAGCGGGACTAGCGCATAGCTCCTACGAGCAGTACTTC. It translates to CASSAGLAHSSYEQYF.

The genes are TRBV28 and TRBJ1-1; TRBD1 aligns across 7 bases. This CDR3 has 13 amino acids. Germline-derived CDR1 and CDR2 are MDHEN and SYDVKM. Losses at the gene ends were 6 bases for V and 2 bases for J; bases not matched to a gene: 3. The CDR3 DNA follows: TGTGCCAGCAGCCGACAGGGAAACACTGAAGCTTTCTTT. Residues: CASSRQGNTEAFF.